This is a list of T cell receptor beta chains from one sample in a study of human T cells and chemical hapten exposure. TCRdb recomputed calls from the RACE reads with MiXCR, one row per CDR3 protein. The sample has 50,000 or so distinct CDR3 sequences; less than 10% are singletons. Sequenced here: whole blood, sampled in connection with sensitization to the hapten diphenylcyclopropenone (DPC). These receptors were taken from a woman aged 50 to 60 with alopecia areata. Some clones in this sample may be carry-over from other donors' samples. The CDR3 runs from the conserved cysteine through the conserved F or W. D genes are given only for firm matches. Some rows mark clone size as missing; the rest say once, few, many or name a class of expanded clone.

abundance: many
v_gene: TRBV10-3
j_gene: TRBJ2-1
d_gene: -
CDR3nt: TGTGCCATCAGCCGAAGTCACAATGAGCAGTTCTTC
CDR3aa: CAISRSHNEQFF

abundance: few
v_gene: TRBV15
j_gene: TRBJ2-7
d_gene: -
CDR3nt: TGTGCCACCAGCAGAGATAATACCAGCCCTGGGCAGTACTTC
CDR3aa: CATSRDNTSPGQYF

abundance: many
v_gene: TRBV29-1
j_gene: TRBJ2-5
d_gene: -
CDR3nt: TGCAGCGTCCAGTGGGGGAAAGAGACCCAGTACTTC
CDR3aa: CSVQWGKETQYF

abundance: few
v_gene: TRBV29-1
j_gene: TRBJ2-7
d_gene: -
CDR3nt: TGCAGCGTTGCCAGCCCTACAGATCATACACCCGGGGAGCAGTACTTC
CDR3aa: CSVASPTDHTPGEQYF

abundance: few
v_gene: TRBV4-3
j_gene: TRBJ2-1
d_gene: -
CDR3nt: TGCGCCAGCAGCCAAGATGAGGCAACCTACAATGAGCAGTTCTTC
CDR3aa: CASSQDEATYNEQFF

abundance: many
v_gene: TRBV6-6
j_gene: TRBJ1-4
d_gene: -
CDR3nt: TGTGCCAGCCACGGGCAAGAAAAACTGTTTTTT
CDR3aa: CASHGQEKLFF

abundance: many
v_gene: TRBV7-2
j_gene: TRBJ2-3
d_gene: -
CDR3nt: TGTGCCAGCAGCTTAGCGGCAGCAAGCACAGATACGCAGTATTTT
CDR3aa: CASSLAAASTDTQYF

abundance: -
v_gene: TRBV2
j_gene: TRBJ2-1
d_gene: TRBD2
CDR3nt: TGTGCCAGCAGGGGCAGCGGGGTATACAATGAGCAGTTCTTC
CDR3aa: CASRGSGVYNEQFF

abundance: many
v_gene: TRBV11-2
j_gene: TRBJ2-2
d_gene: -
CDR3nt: TGTGCCAGCAGCTTAAACACCGGGGTCGGGGAGCTGTTTTTT
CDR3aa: CASSLNTGVGELFF

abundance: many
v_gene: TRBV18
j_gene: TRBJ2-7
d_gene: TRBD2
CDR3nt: TGTGCCAGCTCTTCACAAGCGGGACCCTACGAGCAGTACTTC
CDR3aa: CASSSQAGPYEQYF

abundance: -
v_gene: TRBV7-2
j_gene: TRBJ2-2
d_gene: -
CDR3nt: TGTGCCGGCAGCTTAGCGTCGGGGACCGGGGAGCTGTTTTTT
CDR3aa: CAGSLASGTGELFF

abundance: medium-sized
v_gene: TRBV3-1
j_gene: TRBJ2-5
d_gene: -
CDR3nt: TGTGCCAGCAGCCAAGATATTGGAGGGAGGCGCCAAGAGACCCAGTACTTC
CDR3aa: CASSQDIGGRRQETQYF

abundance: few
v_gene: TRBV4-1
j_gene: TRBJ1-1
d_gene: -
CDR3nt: TGCGCCAGCAGCCGGCTACAGGGACTGTCCACTGAAGCTTTCTTT
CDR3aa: CASSRLQGLSTEAFF

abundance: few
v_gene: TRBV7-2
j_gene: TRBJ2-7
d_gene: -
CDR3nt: TGTGCCAGCAGCTTAGATCCGGGAGTTGGCTACGAGCAGTACTTC
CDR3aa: CASSLDPGVGYEQYF

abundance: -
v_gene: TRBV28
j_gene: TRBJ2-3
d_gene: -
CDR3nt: TGTGCCAGCAGTTCCACCTGGGTCCGTGATACGCAGTATTTT
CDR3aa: CASSSTWVRDTQYF

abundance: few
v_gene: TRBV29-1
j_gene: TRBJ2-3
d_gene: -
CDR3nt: TGCAGCGTCAATCTAGCGAGGGGCACAGATACGCAGTATTTT
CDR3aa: CSVNLARGTDTQYF

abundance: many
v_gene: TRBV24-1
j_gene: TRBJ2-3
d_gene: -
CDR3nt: TGTGCCACCAGTATTCCGGACAACACAGATACGCAGTATTTT
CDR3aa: CATSIPDNTDTQYF

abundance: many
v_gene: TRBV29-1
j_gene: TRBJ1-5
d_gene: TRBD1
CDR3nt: TGCAGCGTTGTATCCACAGGGGTAGGTCAGCCCCAGCATTTT
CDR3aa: CSVVSTGVGQPQHF

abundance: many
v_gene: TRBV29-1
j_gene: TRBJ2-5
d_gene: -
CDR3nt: TGCAGCGTCACACTCGGGTTTCGAGAGACCCAGTACTTC
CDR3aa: CSVTLGFRETQYF

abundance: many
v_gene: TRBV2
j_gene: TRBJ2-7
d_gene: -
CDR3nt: TGTGCCAGCAGTAGTCGGGACGGGACCTACGAGCAGTACTTC
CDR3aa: CASSSRDGTYEQYF